Detailed here is one TCR beta chain. The antigen is not known. This record belongs to a study of monozygotic twins with inflammatory bowel disease. Study-wide results and caveats: Using the inverse Simpson index, IBD patients had lower TCRbeta diversity than healthy co-twins. Different subtypes (of T cells) could not be told apart from one another.

Each UMI, carrying a 6-nucleotide sample barcode, came from template switching. TCRdb re-called the 5' RACE reads and catalogs CDR3 proteins one per entry, DNA excluded. The sample's table shows about 160,000 distinct CDR3 sequences. Unfractionated whole blood yielded total RNA, and T cells were not sorted. This CDR3 is built from 15 residues. Germline values: CDR1 KGHSH, CDR2 LQKENI. Specimen: blood. The receptor was isolated from a human donor with ulcerative colitis or Crohn's disease, or a healthy co-twin of an affected twin (not recorded which). J is TRBJ2-1 and V is TRBV18; checking the TCRdb D call of TRBD2 is not possible without DNA. CDR3: CASSPVLAGRNEQFF.